This T cell receptor (beta chain) appears in the sequencing data of a study of T cell repertoires in cytomegalovirus infection. Study as a whole: Public TCR beta signatures were indicative of both CMV infection and a matching HLA type. Study-level results: In two of eight donors, the top clonotype was HLA-C-restricted CMV-specific.

TCRdb itself ran the reads through MiXCR, one entry per CDR3 protein. This sample has approximately 400,000 distinct CDR3 sequences, with roughly 30% found just once. This clonotype has a count of ten or more. No antigen is known for it. This CDR3 spans 15 amino acids. Germline V gene sequence: CDR1 SGHTA, CDR2 FQGNSA. V was shortened by 2 bases and J by 8 bases, with 13 bases between the two germline ends. J is TRBJ1-6 and V is TRBV7-2; TRBD1 might be the D (6 bases). Sample: PBMCs. The TCR was taken from a human donor in good health (CMV status not recorded). Some clones in this sample may be carry-over from other donors' samples. The DNA for the CDR3 is TGTGCCAGCAGCTTAATGCACAGGGAAGATTCACCCCTCCACTTT. It translates to CASSLMHREDSPLHF.